This TCR beta chain is drawn from a study of siplizumab effects on memory and regulatory T cells. Produced via immunoSEQ multiplex PCR; TCRdb's table is partial and in-frame only. The sample records under 95,000 clones, around 94% being singletons. Trimming took off 0 bases at V and 5 bases at J, with 12 bases between the two ends. The CDR3 is made up of 14 amino acids. Germline V gene lookup returns CDR1 SGHNT and CDR2 YYREEE (reference sequence). Sequencing input: non-Treg CD4+ T cells sorted from blood. The clonotype was recovered from a human donor in good health. The chain couples TRBV5-4 to TRBJ2-7; D gene ambiguous. This CDR3 is CASSLGLSSDEQYF. The CDR3 DNA sequence: TGTGCCAGCAGCTTGGGACTCTCCTCGGACGAGCAGTACTTC.